Presented here are 29 T cell receptor beta chains from one specimen sequenced in a study of OX40 agonist ivuxolimab in advanced cancers. Method: immunoSEQ multiplex PCR; TCRdb's copy keeps in-frame clones and lacks some. The sample includes some 14,000 clones, approximately 93% seen only once; the top ten take 20% to 25%. The source was CD4+ or CD8+ T cells sorted from blood, collected in a trial of the OX40 agonist ivuxolimab. These receptor sequences come from an adult with an advanced solid tumor such as melanoma, head and neck, liver or kidney cancer.

This clone was counted once. This chain joins TRBV5-4 and TRBJ2-7; 9 nucleotides align to TRBD2. The CDR3 runs to 16 residues. Trimming took 4 bases from V and 6 from J; bases not matched to a gene: 14. Germline CDR1 is SGHNT and CDR2 is YYREEE (reference sequence). This CDR3 is CASSLAGLDFFSEQYF. CDR3 DNA: TGTGCCAGCAGCCTAGCGGGACTAGACTTTTTCAGCGAGCAGTACTTC. Full variable domain (remainder filled in from reference TRBV5-4 and TRBJ2-7): ETGVTQSPTHLIKTRGQQVTLRCSSQSGHNTVSWYQQALGQGPQFIFQYYREEENGRGNFPPRFSGLQFPNYSSELNVNALELDDSALYLCASSLAGLDFFSEQYFGPGTRLTVT.

V gene TRBV19 combines with J gene TRBJ2-7, with 10 positions matching TRBD1. The trim removed 3 bases at V and 10 bases at J, leaving 6 bases unmatched. Germline V gene sequence: CDR1 LNHDA, CDR2 SQIVND (reference sequence). This CDR3 region has 13 residues. CDR3 bases: TGTGCCAGTAGTATTGGGACAGGGGACGGTCAGTACTTC. Its translation is CASSIGTGDGQYF.

The chain combines TRBV2 with TRBJ1-1; the D is unclear. The CDR3 covers 17 residues. V lost 6 bases and J 1 base, leaving 21 bases between the germline ends. The germline V gene has CDR1 SNHLY and CDR2 FYNNEI. DNA for the CDR3: TGTGCCAGCAGAGATATCTTTGGTAGTTCCCGGAACACTGAAGCTTTCTTT. This codes for CASRDIFGSSRNTEAFF.

On this clone itself: One junction end disagrees with the germline gene, perhaps due to a read error. Written as DNA, the CDR3 is TGTGCCAGCAGTTTAGGACAGCCGCCTTTCGGTGAGGCCCAGCATTTT. The encoded protein is CASSLGQPPFGEAQHF. V and J are TRBV7-2 and TRBJ1-5; the D gene is possibly TRBD1 (6 bases). Germline values: CDR1 SGHTA, CDR2 FQGNSA. The CDR3 loop spans 16 amino acids.

The V and J genes are TRBV15 and TRBJ2-7, with TRBD1 matching over 9 bases. Germline loops: CDR1 LNHNV, CDR2 YYDKDF (reference sequence). The junction had 7 bases not matched to a gene; V was cut back by 4 bases and J by 3 bases. The length of the CDR3 is 15 residues. The CDR3 is CATSKYRDRDYEQYF. The CDR3 coding sequence is TGTGCCACCAGCAAATACCGGGACAGGGACTACGAGCAGTACTTC.

The chain uses TRBV5-6 and TRBJ2-5; a possible D gene is TRBD1 (5 bases). Germline assignment: CDR1 SGHDT and CDR2 YYEEEE. Trimming took off 0 bases at V and 4 bases at J, with 7 bases between the two ends. The CDR3 runs to 13 residues. The CDR3 reads CASSLGGRETQYF. The CDR3 DNA sequence: TGTGCCAGCAGCTTGGGGGGCAGAGAGACCCAGTACTTC.

J is TRBJ1-3 and V is TRBV4-3; D call uncertain. Germline V gene data show CDR1 as LGHNA and CDR2 as YSLEER. The CDR3 spans 18 residues. Trimming took off 0 bases at V and 0 bases at J, with 15 bases between the two ends. CDR3 nucleotide sequence: TGCGCCAGCAGCCAAGATAGTGGGGTCGGGCTCTCTGGAAACACCATATATTTT. This encodes CASSQDSGVGLSGNTIYF.

The chain uses TRBV28 and TRBJ2-5; 12 nucleotides agree with TRBD2. CDR3 length: 19 amino acids. Per the germline V gene, CDR1 is MDHEN and CDR2 is SYDVKM. V shed 5 bases, J shed 5 bases, and the junction held 18 bases outside the gene matches. The CDR3 DNA reads as TGTGCCAGCAGTAGAAGCGCCGGTCTAGCGGGGGGGCGGTGGGAGACCCAGTACTTC. Translation: CASSRSAGLAGGRWETQYF.

The CDR3 reads CASSLPMQGRHNEQFF. CDR3 DNA: TGTGCCAGCAGTTTACCCATGCAGGGCAGGCACAATGAGCAGTTCTTC. This chain joins TRBV28 and TRBJ2-1, with D perhaps matching TRBD1 (5 bases). CDR1 and CDR2 (germline): MDHEN, SYDVKM. V was clipped by 2 bases and J by 5 bases, with 16 bases between them. This CDR3 contains 16 residues.

This clone was seen just once. The chain is built from TRBV27 and TRBJ1-5; 7 bases line up with TRBD1. Germline V gene sequence: CDR1 MNHEY, CDR2 SMNVEV (reference sequence). J lost 6 bases, V lost 5 bases, and 13 bases had no gene match. CDR3 length: 16 amino acids. The chain's CDR3 is CASSRNLQTGAQPQHF. The CDR3 region has the DNA TGTGCCAGCAGTCGTAACCTCCAAACAGGGGCTCAGCCCCAGCATTTT.

The rearrangement joins TRBV7-9 to TRBJ1-5; D not certain. Trimming removed 2 bases from V and 1 base from J, with 6 bases in between. Germline CDR1 reads SEHNR; CDR2 reads FQNEAQ (reference sequence). The CDR3 covers 14 residues. The CDR3 nucleotides are TGTGCCAGCAGCTTATTAGACAGCAATCAGCCCCAGCATTTT. Translation gives CASSLLDSNQPQHF.

The chain combines TRBV5-1 with TRBJ2-2, with D uncertain. The CDR3 covers 14 residues. Germline CDR1 reads SGHRS; CDR2 reads YFSETQ. Trimming pared 2 bases from V and 8 bases from J, leaving 13 bases between. This chain's CDR3 is CASSFAGAVGELFF. The CDR3 bases are TGCGCCAGCAGCTTCGCCGGTGCAGTGGGGGAGCTGTTTTTT.

V is TRBV28 and J is TRBJ2-7, with 7 nucleotides matching TRBD1. V lost 5 bases, J lost 5 bases, and 6 bases stayed unmatched. This CDR3 is built from 13 residues. Germline V gives CDR1 MDHEN, CDR2 SYDVKM. CDR3 residues: CASSVIQGNEQYF. CDR3 nucleotide sequence: TGTGCCAGCAGTGTAATACAGGGGAACGAGCAGTACTTC.

The V call is TRBV9, the J call TRBJ2-3; D is unresolved. Trimming removed 3 bases from V and 6 bases from J, with 11 bases in between. Germline V gene lookup returns CDR1 SGDLS and CDR2 YYNGEE. The CDR3 has 13 amino acids. In nucleotides, the CDR3 is TGTGCCAGCAGCGGAGAGTTTGAGGATACGCAGTATTTT. Translating gives CASSGEFEDTQYF.

This clone was seen once. The chain has TRBV15 and TRBJ2-1, with D hard to call. Germline V gene data show CDR1 as LNHNV and CDR2 as YYDKDF (reference sequence). This CDR3 region has 13 residues. The V and J ends lost 5 bases and 3 bases respectively, with 8 bases between them. DNA of the CDR3: TGTGCCACCAGCGATATGGACTACAATGAGCAGTTCTTC. It is translated as CATSDMDYNEQFF.

This chain links TRBV4-1 with TRBJ2-7; TRBD2 matches 13 bases. The junction had 8 bases not matched to a gene; V was cut back by 1 base and J by 5 bases. The CDR3 has 17 amino acids. CDR1 is MGHRA, CDR2 YSYEKL, per germline. The chain's CDR3 is CASSQVLRTSGGNEQYF. The DNA for the CDR3 is TGCGCCAGCAGCCAAGTGTTAAGGACTAGCGGGGGAAACGAGCAGTACTTC.

CDR3 DNA: TGTGCCAGCAGCGCCGGGACCGAAATCACAGATACGCAGTATTTT. As protein: CASSAGTEITDTQYF. This chain connects TRBV28 to TRBJ2-3; D is perhaps TRBD1 or TRBD2 (5 bases each). Germline V gene lookup returns CDR1 MDHEN and CDR2 SYDVKM. The CDR3 is 15 residues long. Trimming took off 6 bases at V and 2 bases at J, with 15 bases between the two ends.

The V gene is TRBV28, the J gene TRBJ2-7, with unresolved D. The V end lost 5 bases, the J end lost 3 bases, and 5 bases lay between the germline ends. Germline CDR1 is MDHEN and CDR2 is SYDVKM. The CDR3 totals 11 residues. The CDR3 nucleotides are TGTGCCAGCAGTCCAGACTACGAGCAGTACTTC. Amino acids: CASSPDYEQYF.

The chain uses TRBV11-2 and TRBJ2-7; 9 nucleotides align to TRBD2. Germline V gene sequence: CDR1 SGHAT, CDR2 FQNNGV. V dropped 1 base and J dropped 2; count of bases not matched to a gene: 6. CDR3 size: 16 residues. CDR3 region: CASSLVASGVPYEQYF. The CDR3 coding sequence is TGTGCCAGCAGCTTAGTGGCTAGCGGGGTCCCCTACGAGCAGTACTTC.

This rearrangement joins TRBV2 to TRBJ2-3, with 10 bases aligning to TRBD1. Germline V gives CDR1 SNHLY, CDR2 FYNNEI. CDR3 length: 16 residues. V was pared by 10 bases and J by 2 bases, with 12 bases of the junction left unmatched. The CDR3 DNA follows: TGTGCCACAGGGACAGGGGAGCGACCTTACACAGATACGCAGTATTTT. This translates into CATGTGERPYTDTQYF.

The chain carries TRBV7-6 and TRBJ1-4, with unresolved D. The germline gives CDR1 SGHVS, CDR2 FNYEAQ. The CDR3 has 12 residues. Trimming took 4 bases from V and 13 from J, leaving 13 bases between them. The DNA for the CDR3 is TGTGCCAGCAGCTCCGCCGGTGGGAGACTGTTTTTT. It encodes CASSSAGGRLFF.

In its sample, this clone is large (0.1 to 1%). The chain combines TRBV27 with TRBJ2-1; weak D call: TRBD2 (5 bases). Germline values: CDR1 MNHEY, CDR2 SMNVEV (reference sequence). This CDR3 region has 15 residues. V was cut by 2 bases and J by 0 bases, with 8 bases left in between. CDR3 protein: CASSLEGYSYNEQFF. The CDR3 nucleotides are TGTGCCAGCAGTTTAGAGGGCTACTCCTACAATGAGCAGTTCTTC.

The chain has TRBV27 and TRBJ2-5; 7 bases align to TRBD1. The J segment lost 7 bases and the V segment lost 3 bases, leaving 8 bases of the junction unmatched. CDR1 is MNHEY, CDR2 SMNVEV, per germline (reference sequence). The CDR3 contains 14 residues. Here the CDR3 reads CASSFPDRDGTQYF. Written as DNA, the CDR3 is TGTGCCAGCAGTTTTCCCGACAGGGATGGGACCCAGTACTTC.

The rearrangement links TRBV2 to TRBJ2-2, with TRBD2 identical over 7 bases. The CDR3 is 14 amino acids. Germline CDR1 is SNHLY and CDR2 is FYNNEI. J lost 4 bases, V lost 8 bases, and 7 bases had no gene match. In DNA, the CDR3 is TGTGCCAGCTCAAACCTAGCGGTCACCGGGGAGCTGTTTTTT. Amino acids: CASSNLAVTGELFF.

The chain carries TRBV21-1 and TRBJ2-5; whether TRBD2, the table's D call, matches the DNA was not checked. TRBV21-1 counts as a pseudogene. The CDR3 loop spans 20 amino acids. CDR3 in amino acids: CASSKPLLDWHRGKFRTQYF. The CDR3 bases are TGTGCCAGCAGCAAGCCCCTCCTGGACTGGCATCGAGGGAAATTTCGGACCCAGTACTTC.

The rearrangement uses TRBV9 and TRBJ2-7; a possible D gene is TRBD1 (6 bases). Germline V gene data show CDR1 as SGDLS and CDR2 as YYNGEE. Trimming stripped 0 bases from V and 4 bases from J, with 8 bases between. CDR3 length equals 13 residues. In DNA, the CDR3 is TGTGCCAGCAGCGTAGCTACAGGGTACGAGCAGTACTTC. Amino acid sequence: CASSVATGYEQYF.

The rearrangement links TRBV7-9 to TRBJ1-3; D perhaps matches TRBD1 (6 bases). The CDR3 has 16 amino acids. Germline CDR1 and CDR2: SEHNR and FQNEAQ (reference sequence). V was cut by 2 bases and J by 1 base, with 12 bases left in between. The CDR3 region is CASSLPVGQSGNTIYF. The CDR3 DNA sequence: TGTGCCAGCAGCTTACCGGTAGGACAGTCTGGAAACACCATATATTTT.

This chain uses TRBV6-1 with TRBJ2-7, with D unclear. V dropped 7 bases and J dropped 2 bases, with 12 bases sitting between them. From germline, CDR1 is MNHNS and CDR2 SASEGT. This CDR3 contains 13 residues. CDR3 sequence reads: CASIDRLTYEQYF. DNA for the CDR3: TGTGCCAGCATCGACCGGTTAACCTACGAGCAGTACTTC.

The chain recombines TRBV5-5 with TRBJ2-7; D is unresolved. The germline V gene encodes CDR1 SGHKS and CDR2 YYEKEE (reference sequence). V lost 2 bases and J lost 4, with 10 bases in between. The CDR3 has 13 amino acids. As DNA, the CDR3 is TGTGCCAGCAGCTTCACTGGGGAATACGAGCAGTACTTC. This codes for CASSFTGEYEQYF.